This TCR beta chain originates from a study of T-cell memory formation after mild COVID-19 (dated by TCRdb to the early 2020s). General notes on the study: Most TCR sequence clusters were specific to one of the two donors. T-cell clones expanding and contracting after mild COVID-19 in a couple of donors were tracked by longitudinal TCRalpha and TCRbeta repertoire sequencing. Two young, previously healthy adult volunteers, one female and one male, were included in the cohort. General study outcomes and caveats: Contracting CD4+ clones turned up mainly in the CM and EM memory subsets, whereas EMRA was where CD8+ clones were enriched. The second-wave clones that peaked on day 37 were not confirmed to be SARS-CoV-2 specific. The study included only a couple of mild cases, and larger cohorts that include severe cases with pre-infection samples were judged to be necessary. The detection of some responding clones in pre-infection memory suggests that pre-existing cross-reactive memory T cells joined the SARS-CoV-2 response. Clones that contracted from day 15 to 85 showed balanced CD4/CD8 phenotypes, whereas a second wave of clones that expanded from day 15 to 37 leaned towards CD4+.

V and J are truncated by 2 bases and 1 base respectively, leaving an intervening sequence of 21 bases. Inclusive of the bounding cysteine and phenylalanine, the CDR3 is 18 residues long. Only CDR3 DNA is held: 54 bases, read in frame from base 1. CDR1 and CDR2 are drawn from the germline V gene (reference sequence): WNHNN, SYGVQD. The instrument was an Illumina NovaSeq 6000. Using 5'RACE with constant-segment primers, TCRalpha and TCRbeta cDNA libraries were constructed, with sample barcodes and unique molecular identifiers added in the process. Trizol reagent was used to extract RNA from every sample. Library amplification was performed in two PCR steps, and a second sample barcode and Illumina TruSeq adapters were introduced in the second step. Sequencing of libraries was performed on an Illumina NovaSeq with 2 x 150 bp paired-end reads. Per the authors' processing: Reads were demultiplexed and collapsed into UMI-guided consensus sequences with migec v1.2.7. Using mixcr v2.1.11, UMI consensuses were aligned to TRA and TRB V and J templates and then assembled into clonotypes. A clonotype was counted as expanded or contracted only if both edgeR and NoisET called the change significant, with noise models trained on biological replicates. edgeR calls used a false discovery rate-adjusted p below 0.01 and a log2 fold-change threshold of 1. As an exploratory analysis of dynamics, PCA with hierarchical clustering was applied to max-normalized trajectories of the 1000 most abundant clonotypes. Each responding clone was given a CD4 or CD8 phenotype based on the CD4+ and CD8+ repertoires, which had been sequenced separately. The raw public data were reprocessed by TCRdb itself: fastp quality trimming at Q25, MiXCR clonotype calling, in-frame beta chains only. Rows are combined by CDR3 protein, so each entry shows the most common genes and DNA. The V and J calls and clone size are TCRdb's, not the authors'. The sample profile shows just under 50,000 distinct CDR3 sequences; roughly an eighth of them were found once. Approximately 25% of the sample goes to the ten largest clones.

Ficoll-Paque density gradient centrifugation was used to isolate PBMCs. As to this clonotype: What antigen it recognizes has not been identified. No base-level quality is on record; no much larger clone is a single base apart.

Sequencing was performed on PBMCs or a T cell subset sorted from them (not recorded which). The chain is assembled from TRBV10-1 and TRBJ2-7; TRBD2 is perhaps the D gene, given 6 matching bases. The source is a man in his late teens or twenties who had mild COVID-19 (a few samples of this study predate the infection). The sample titles of this study are shuffled in the database, so cell type and time point are left out; the donor was told from shared clones. Here is the DNA: TGCGCCAGCAGTGAGACGGGGGACTTTCCTAGGGGTTCCTACGAGCAGTACTTC. Its translation is CASSETGDFPRGSYEQYF.